The 32 T cell receptor beta chains in this list originate from one sample, sequenced in a study of Ad26.COV2.S vaccination and SARS-CoV-2 variants. Treatment of the sample: over 15 received Ad26.COV2.S at low or high dose, single or two shots; about 5 received placebo; per-sample allocation not given. Day 63 following the first vaccine or placebo injection was when the samples were taken. Using immunoSEQ multiplex PCR, the repertoire was profiled, and TCRdb retains in-frame clones only, with some absent. The table lists approximately 300,000 clones, approximately 86% of them singletons. The sequencing used peripheral blood, collected in a trial of Ad26.COV2.S vaccine versus placebo. The receptors originated from a person between 18 and 59 years old who received the Ad26.COV2.S COVID-19 vaccine or a placebo.

V and J are TRBV20-1 and TRBJ1-1, with 7 positions matching TRBD1. The trim removed 3 bases at V and 11 bases at J, leaving 9 bases unmatched. Germline V lookup: CDR1 DFQATT, CDR2 SNEGSKA (reference sequence). This CDR3 spans 12 amino acids. For the CDR3, the DNA is TGCAGTGCTAGTGGGGGGGACAGAGGGGCTTTCTTT. Its translation is CSASGGDRGAFF.

The chain employs TRBV7-8 and TRBJ1-5; D is unresolved. The CDR3 has 13 amino acids. Trimming removed 2 bases at V and 6 bases at J, with 8 bases between. Germline-derived CDR1 and CDR2 are SGHVS and FQNEAQ. The CDR3, as DNA: TGTGCCAGCAGCTTACAAGTCGGTCAGCCCCAGCATTTT. It yields the protein CASSLQVGQPQHF.

This chain connects TRBV12-3 or TRBV12-4 to TRBJ2-2; D unresolved. The V and J ends lost 3 bases and 6 bases respectively, with 8 bases between them. The CDR3 has 13 amino acids. The CDR3 here is CASSFYGPGELFF. DNA for the CDR3: TGTGCCAGCAGTTTTTACGGGCCCGGGGAGCTGTTTTTT.

The J gene is TRBJ2-7, the V gene TRBV9; no firm D call. The CDR3 consists of 14 residues. Germline-derived CDR1 and CDR2 are SGDLS and YYNGEE. Trimming removed 0 bases from V and 1 base from J, with 8 bases in between. Here the CDR3 DNA reads TGTGCCAGCAGCGTAGCTAGTACGTCCTACGAGCAGTACTTC. Amino acids: CASSVASTSYEQYF. Drawing the rest from reference TRBV9 and TRBJ2-7, the complete variable domain is DSGVTQTPKHLITATGQRVTLRCSPRSGDLSVYWYQQSLDQGLQFLIQYYNGEERAKGNILERFSAQQFPDLHSELNLSSLELGDSALYFCASSVASTSYEQYFGPGTRLTVT.

This chain joins TRBV5-4 and TRBJ1-4; 8 nucleotides line up with TRBD1. The V and J ends lost 0 bases and 6 bases, in that order; junction bases with no gene match: 4. Germline CDR1 and CDR2: SGHNT and YYREEE (reference sequence). The CDR3 runs 15 residues. CDR3 region: CASSLDGQGYEKLFF. The CDR3 DNA is TGTGCCAGCAGCTTGGATGGACAGGGATATGAAAAACTGTTTTTT. The whole variable domain, remainder taken from reference TRBV5-4 and TRBJ1-4, is ETGVTQSPTHLIKTRGQQVTLRCSSQSGHNTVSWYQQALGQGPQFIFQYYREEENGRGNFPPRFSGLQFPNYSSELNVNALELDDSALYLCASSLDGQGYEKLFFGSGTQLSVL.

The chain has TRBV4-2 and TRBJ2-3; D could derive from TRBD1 or TRBD2 (6 bases each). The CDR3 loop spans 14 amino acids. Germline CDR1 is LGHNA and CDR2 is YNFKEQ. The germline V and J ends were trimmed by 4 bases and 6 bases, with 14 bases remaining between them. The CDR3: CASSRGTPKDTQYF. CDR3 nucleotide sequence: TGTGCCAGCAGCCGCGGGACACCTAAGGATACGCAGTATTTT.

The chain carries TRBV3-1 (or the pseudogene TRBV3-2) and TRBJ1-6; D perhaps matches TRBD1 (5 bases). The germline V gene has CDR1 LGHDT and CDR2 YNNKEL (reference sequence). V was cut by 2 bases and J by 4 bases, with 15 bases left in between. This CDR3 has 17 residues. This CDR3 reads CASSQLPPGRYNSPLHF. CDR3 nucleotides: TGTGCCAGCAGCCAACTACCACCGGGACGGTATAATTCACCCCTCCACTTT.

The V gene is TRBV28, the J gene TRBJ2-7; D remains unclear. This CDR3 has 19 residues. Germline CDR1 reads MDHEN; CDR2 reads SYDVKM. Trimming left V 2 bases short and J 3 bases short, with 26 bases between. CDR3 coding DNA: TGTGCCAGCAGTTTAGGGCCGGAGCTAAGGAGCTTCGGGTTCTACGAGCAGTACTTC. The encoded protein is CASSLGPELRSFGFYEQYF.

J is TRBJ1-2 and V is TRBV15; D perhaps matches TRBD1 (6 bases). Per germline, CDR1 LNHNV and CDR2 YYDKDF (reference sequence). CDR3 length: 14 residues. Trimming took off 4 bases at V and 4 bases at J, with 13 bases between the two ends. CDR3: CATSNPGHLYGYTF. The CDR3 DNA is TGTGCCACCAGCAACCCGGGACACCTCTATGGCTACACCTTC.

This clone was picked up one time. V is TRBV6-5 and J is TRBJ2-3; no definite D call. V shed 7 bases and J shed 2 bases, with 4 bases lying between them. From germline, CDR1 is MNHEY and CDR2 SVGAGI. This CDR3 spans 11 amino acids. The CDR3 sequence: CASKTTDTQYF. As DNA, the CDR3 is TGTGCCAGCAAAACCACAGATACGCAGTATTTT.

J is TRBJ2-5 and V is TRBV30; D might be TRBD1 or TRBD2, each matching 5 bases. Trimming shortened V by 1 base and J by 5 bases, and 14 bases separated the two germline ends. CDR1 GTSNPN and CDR2 SVGIG come from the germline V gene (reference sequence). The CDR3 runs to 14 residues. Written as DNA, the CDR3 is TGTGCCTGGAGTGCTGGGACGACTGGGGAGACCCAGTACTTC. It translates to CAWSAGTTGETQYF.

In its sample, this clone was seen many times. J is TRBJ1-1 and V is TRBV5-1; D not certain. V gave up 1 base and J gave up 1 base, with 14 bases separating them. Germline assignment: CDR1 SGHRS and CDR2 YFSETQ. CDR3 size: 16 residues. Here the CDR3 reads CASSLSSSRGNTEAFF. The DNA for the CDR3 is TGCGCCAGCAGCTTGTCGTCGAGTCGGGGGAACACTGAAGCTTTCTTT.

This chain connects TRBV18 to TRBJ2-7, with unresolved D. Trimming pared 2 bases from V and 5 bases from J, leaving 10 bases between. CDR1 and CDR2 (germline): KGHSH, LQKENI. CDR3 size: 13 residues. The chain's CDR3 is CASSPLLRDEQYF. The CDR3 coding sequence is TGTGCCAGCTCACCATTGCTCCGGGACGAGCAGTACTTC.

This clone was seen only once. V and J are TRBV2 and TRBJ2-2; tentative D call: TRBD1 (6 bases). Trimming removed 7 bases at V and 1 base at J, with 16 bases between. The CDR3 sequence is 16 residues long. Germline CDR1 and CDR2: SNHLY and FYNNEI. The CDR3 sequence: CASKTGSFLNTGELFF. In nucleotides, the CDR3 is TGTGCCAGCAAGACAGGCTCTTTTTTGAACACCGGGGAGCTGTTTTTT. The variable domain in full, completed from reference TRBV2 and TRBJ2-2, reads EPEVTQTPSHQVTQMGQEVILRCVPISNHLYFYWYRQILGQKVEFLVSFYNNEISEKSEIFDDQFSVERPDGSNFTLKIRSTKLEDSAMYFCASKTGSFLNTGELFFGEGSRLTVL.

Here the CDR3 reads CASSLGQGEIRTKQYF. CDR3 DNA sequence: TGCGCCAGCAGCTTGGGACAGGGAGAAATTCGTACGAAGCAGTACTTC. The V call is TRBV5-1, the J call TRBJ2-7, with 7 bases fitting TRBD1. The germline V gene encodes CDR1 SGHRS and CDR2 YFSETQ. This CDR3 has 16 amino acids. The J segment lost 8 bases and the V segment lost 0 bases, leaving 14 bases of the junction unmatched.

This clone has only one observation. The chain recombines TRBV6-6 with TRBJ2-5; 10 nucleotides match TRBD2. V shed 5 bases, J shed 1 base, and the junction held 10 bases outside the gene matches. The germline V gene has CDR1 MNHNY and CDR2 SVGAGI (reference sequence). This CDR3 contains 17 residues. In DNA, the CDR3 is TGTGCCAGCAGTCCCGGGCTAGCGGGGGCGCCCCAAGAGACCCAGTACTTC. It is translated as CASSPGLAGAPQETQYF.

This rearrangement joins TRBV7-2 to TRBJ1-6; D is undetermined. CDR1 is SGHTA and CDR2 is FQGNSA in the germline V gene. The CDR3 covers 14 residues. The V and J ends lost 1 base and 1 base respectively, with 2 bases between them. CDR3 loop: CASSLESYNSPLHF. CDR3 sequence (DNA): TGTGCCAGCAGCTTAGAATCCTATAATTCACCCCTCCACTTT. Full variable domain (missing parts from reference TRBV7-2 and TRBJ1-6): GAGVSQSPSNKVTEKGKDVELRCDPISGHTALYWYRQSLGQGLEFLIYFQGNSAPDKSGLPSDRFSAERTGGSVSTLTIQRTQQEDSAVYLCASSLESYNSPLHFGNGTRLTVT.

The chain carries TRBV13 and TRBJ2-7; D unresolved. This CDR3 region has 11 residues. Trimming removed 3 bases at V and 3 bases at J, with 3 bases between. CDR1 is PRHDT, CDR2 FYEKMQ, per germline (reference sequence). CDR3 DNA sequence: TGTGCCAGCAGCTTCCTCTACGAGCAGTACTTC. It yields the protein CASSFLYEQYF.

The V and J genes are TRBV20-1 and TRBJ2-7; D uncertain. The V and J ends lost 3 bases and 6 bases respectively, with 9 bases between them. The CDR3 is 11 residues long. Germline V gene sequence: CDR1 DFQATT, CDR2 SNEGSKA (reference sequence). The CDR3: CSARDPVEQYF. CDR3 DNA: TGCAGTGCTAGGGACCCGGTCGAGCAGTACTTC.

This clone was seen only a few times. The chain links TRBV6-6 to TRBJ1-3, with D unclear. Trimming took 5 bases from V and 0 from J, leaving 11 bases between them. The CDR3 runs 15 residues. The germline gives CDR1 MNHNY, CDR2 SVGAGI (reference sequence). CDR3 loop: CASSPSGNSGNTIYF. CDR3 nucleotides: TGTGCCAGCAGTCCCTCCGGGAACTCTGGAAACACCATATATTTT.

The chain carries TRBV5-8 and TRBJ2-3; 10 positions agree with TRBD2. V lost 3 bases, J lost 2 bases, and 9 bases stayed unmatched. The germline gives CDR1 SGHTS, CDR2 YDEGEE. This CDR3 comprises 17 residues. Written as DNA, the CDR3 is TGTGCCAGCAGCTCGTACCTACTAGCGGGATTCACAGATACGCAGTATTTT. Protein product: CASSSYLLAGFTDTQYF.

The chain recombines TRBV7-2 with TRBJ2-1, with 8 bases that match TRBD2. The J segment lost 4 bases and the V segment lost 5 bases, leaving 7 bases of the junction unmatched. CDR1 is SGHTA and CDR2 is FQGNSA in the germline V gene. This CDR3 has 15 residues. The CDR3 spells CASSRGGVPYNEQFF. The CDR3 nucleotides read TGTGCCAGCAGCCGGGGGGGGGTCCCGTACAATGAGCAGTTCTTC.

The chain joins TRBV19 to TRBJ1-1; TRBD1 might be the D (6 bases). The germline V gene has CDR1 LNHDA and CDR2 SQIVND (reference sequence). The germline V and J ends were trimmed by 6 bases and 0 bases, with 14 bases remaining between them. CDR3 length: 15 amino acids. CDR3 sequence (DNA): TGTGCCAGTAGCTCTCAGGGGAACATGAACACTGAAGCTTTCTTT. Protein product: CASSSQGNMNTEAFF. Using reference TRBV19 and TRBJ1-1 for the parts outside the CDR3, the full variable domain is DGGITQSPKYLFRKEGQNVTLSCEQNLNHDAMYWYRQDPGQGLRLIYYSQIVNDFQKGDIAEGYSVSREKKESFPLTVTSAQKNPTAFYLCASSSQGNMNTEAFFGQGTRLTVV.

The CDR3 reads CAISEFTGELFF. The CDR3 DNA is TGTGCCATCAGTGAGTTCACCGGGGAGCTGTTTTTT. V usage is TRBV10-3 and J usage is TRBJ2-2; D call uncertain. The germline V and J ends were trimmed by 1 base and 4 bases, with 1 base remaining between them. This CDR3 is 12 amino acids long. Germline assignment: CDR1 ENHRY and CDR2 SYGVKD.

This clone came up once. The J gene is TRBJ1-2, the V gene TRBV12-3 or TRBV12-4; D call uncertain. This CDR3 has 13 amino acids. Trimming cost V 6 bases and J 8 bases, with 16 bases left between them. The CDR3 loop is CASSPPVTQGYTF. The CDR3 coding sequence is TGTGCCAGCAGCCCCCCCGTAACGCAGGGCTACACCTTC.

This chain links TRBV7-9 with TRBJ1-3, with D possibly being TRBD1 (5 bases). The V end was cut by 2 bases, the J end by 0 bases, with 11 bases between. The V gene's germline CDR1 is SEHNR and CDR2 FQNEAQ (reference sequence). This CDR3 has 16 residues. CDR3 loop: CASSLKIGASGNTIYF. The CDR3 region has the DNA TGTGCCAGCAGCTTAAAAATTGGGGCCTCTGGAAACACCATATATTTT.

The CDR3 sequence is CASSYSSGIAEAFF. DNA of the CDR3: TGTGCCAGCAGTTACTCATCAGGGATCGCTGAAGCTTTCTTT. The chain carries TRBV6-6 and TRBJ1-1, with D perhaps TRBD1 (5 bases). The germline V gene encodes CDR1 MNHNY and CDR2 SVGAGI (reference sequence). Trimming took off 0 bases at V and 6 bases at J, with 11 bases between the two ends. The CDR3 sequence is 14 residues long.

Points on this clone: This CDR3 is also generated by other DNA sequences in the sample. This CDR3 is CSVDRGYNEQFF. The CDR3 DNA follows: TGCAGCGTAGATCGCGGGTACAATGAGCAGTTCTTC. This chain uses TRBV29-1 with TRBJ2-1; D possibly corresponds to TRBD2 (5 bases). Germline loops: CDR1 SQVTM, CDR2 ANQGSEA. The CDR3 length is 12 residues. Trimming pared 6 bases from V and 4 bases from J, leaving 10 bases between.

The gene calls are TRBV10-3 and TRBJ2-3; D possibly corresponds to TRBD2 (5 bases). The CDR3 covers 14 residues. CDR1 is ENHRY, CDR2 SYGVKD, per germline. V was trimmed by 11 bases and J by 1 base, leaving 16 bases between them. CDR3 protein: CASRPAAGTDTQYF. The CDR3 region has the DNA TGTGCCTCCCGCCCAGCGGCCGGCACAGATACGCAGTATTTT.

The V call is TRBV7-2, the J call TRBJ2-1, with 13 bases aligning to TRBD2. With V trimmed by 5 bases and J by 2 bases, 3 bases remained unmatched. This CDR3 is 16 amino acids long. CDR1 SGHTA and CDR2 FQGNSA come from the germline V gene. DNA for the CDR3: TGTGCCAGCAGCCCTACTAGCGGGGGGGCCTACAATGAGCAGTTCTTC. Its protein is CASSPTSGGAYNEQFF.

This chain uses TRBV20-1 with TRBJ1-2; D not certain. Germline V gene lookup returns CDR1 DFQATT and CDR2 SNEGSKA (reference sequence). The CDR3 sequence is 11 residues long. V lost 2 bases, J lost 6 bases, and 7 bases lay in between. This chain's CDR3 is CSARRVDGYTF. The CDR3 nucleotides are TGCAGTGCTAGAAGGGTCGATGGCTACACCTTC.

This clone has just one count. The rearrangement uses TRBV5-1 and TRBJ1-3; D is uncertain. CDR3 length: 16 residues. The germline V and J ends were trimmed by 0 bases and 4 bases, with 14 bases remaining between them. Per the germline V gene, CDR1 is SGHRS and CDR2 is YFSETQ. The CDR3 is CASSLAADTYGNTIYF. DNA of the CDR3: TGCGCCAGCAGCTTGGCTGCAGATACATACGGAAACACCATATATTTT.